The 10 T cell receptor beta chains below all came from one sample that was sequenced in a study of cytomegalovirus exposure and HLA in healthy donors. Vbeta (60) and Jbeta (13) primers were used in the PCR. Using immunoSEQ multiplex PCR, the repertoire was profiled, and TCRdb retains in-frame clones only, with some absent. The sample yields roughly 120,000 clones, 75% seen once. The sample consisted of PBMCs. Source of these receptors: a woman aged 40 to 50 in good health and CMV-seropositive.

The genes are TRBV12-2 and TRBJ2-1; whether TRBD2, the table's D call, matches the DNA was not checked. TRBV12-2 is deemed a pseudogene. The CDR3 loop spans 19 amino acids. The CDR3, as DNA: TGTGCAAGTCCCGCAATGGGGACTAGCGCCATCGGCTCCTACAATGAGCAGTTCTTC. This encodes CASPAMGTSAIGSYNEQFF.

The chain employs TRBV7-3 and TRBJ2-7, with 7 positions matching TRBD2. From germline, CDR1 is SGHTA and CDR2 FQGTGA. The V and J ends lost 0 bases and 0 bases, in that order; junction bases with no gene match: 5. The CDR3 length is 16 residues. CDR3 sequence: CASSLTSGSSSYEQYF. CDR3 in DNA: TGTGCCAGCAGCTTAACTAGCGGGTCTAGCTCCTACGAGCAGTACTTC.

This chain links TRBV6-5 with TRBJ1-2; TRBD1 matches 8 bases. CDR1 and CDR2 (germline): MNHEY, SVGAGI. V was pared by 5 bases and J by 6 bases, with 2 bases of the junction left unmatched. This CDR3 contains 12 residues. CDR3: CASSQGADGYTF. CDR3 nucleotides: TGTGCCAGCAGTCAGGGGGCGGATGGCTACACCTTC.

V and J are TRBV6-1 and TRBJ2-1, with TRBD2 matching 12 bases. The CDR3 is made up of 15 amino acids. The trim removed 3 bases at V and 8 bases at J, leaving 5 bases unmatched. Germline values: CDR1 MNHNS, CDR2 SASEGT. The DNA for the CDR3 is TGTGCCAGCAGTGAGCTAGCGGGGGGGCCAGATGAGCAGTTCTTC. This translates into CASSELAGGPDEQFF.

The gene calls are TRBV27 and TRBJ2-1; D ambiguous. Per germline, CDR1 MNHEY and CDR2 SMNVEV (reference sequence). This CDR3 has 16 residues. The ends were cut back, 2 bases at V and 1 base at J, with 12 bases in the middle. CDR3 sequence (DNA): TGTGCCAGCAGTTTAGGTGCAGGTACATCCTACAATGAGCAGTTCTTC. Protein sequence: CASSLGAGTSYNEQFF.

The rearrangement links TRBV14 to TRBJ1-1, with D possibly being TRBD1 (5 bases). This CDR3 contains 13 residues. The germline V and J ends were trimmed by 4 bases and 0 bases, with 6 bases remaining between them. CDR1 and CDR2 from the germline V gene are SGHDN and FVKESK. The CDR3 DNA is TGTGCCAGCAGCCGGGACTTGAACACTGAAGCTTTCTTT. As protein: CASSRDLNTEAFF.

The V call is TRBV5-6, the J call TRBJ1-1; a weak D match, TRBD1 (5 bases). The V end lost 4 bases, the J end lost 7 bases, and 20 bases lay between the germline ends. Per the germline V gene, CDR1 is SGHDT and CDR2 is YYEEEE. The CDR3 runs to 15 residues. The CDR3, as DNA: TGTGCCAGCAGCGGAGGCAGGGAGGACCGGAATGAAGCTTTCTTT. Translating it yields CASSGGREDRNEAFF.

The rearrangement links TRBV19 to TRBJ2-2; D is unclear. This CDR3 has 14 amino acids. Trimming removed 5 bases at V and 5 bases at J, with 12 bases between. Germline V lookup: CDR1 LNHDA, CDR2 SQIVND (reference sequence). The CDR3 sequence: CASSGTGLTGELFF. Written as DNA, the CDR3 is TGTGCCAGTAGTGGTACGGGTCTGACCGGGGAGCTGTTTTTT.

As for this clone: An end of the junction differs from the germline gene, which may be a read error. CDR3 in DNA: TGTGCTAGCAGCTTCGGCGGAGGGTACCAAGAGACCCAGTACTTC. Residues: CASSFGGGYQETQYF. V usage is TRBV7-7 and J usage is TRBJ2-5; a weak D match, TRBD2 (6 bases). Germline CDR1 is SSHAT and CDR2 is FNYEAQ (reference sequence). The CDR3 runs to 15 residues.

Details on this clone: One junction end does not reproduce the germline sequence, and a read error may be involved. The chain has TRBV4-1 and TRBJ2-3; perhaps TRBD2 as D (5 bases). The CDR3 runs 15 residues. Germline CDR1 MGHRA, CDR2 YSYEKL. In DNA form, the CDR3 reads TGCGCCAGCAGCCAAAAGCCAGCTAGCACGGATACGCAGTATTTT. Encoded protein: CASSQKPASTDTQYF.